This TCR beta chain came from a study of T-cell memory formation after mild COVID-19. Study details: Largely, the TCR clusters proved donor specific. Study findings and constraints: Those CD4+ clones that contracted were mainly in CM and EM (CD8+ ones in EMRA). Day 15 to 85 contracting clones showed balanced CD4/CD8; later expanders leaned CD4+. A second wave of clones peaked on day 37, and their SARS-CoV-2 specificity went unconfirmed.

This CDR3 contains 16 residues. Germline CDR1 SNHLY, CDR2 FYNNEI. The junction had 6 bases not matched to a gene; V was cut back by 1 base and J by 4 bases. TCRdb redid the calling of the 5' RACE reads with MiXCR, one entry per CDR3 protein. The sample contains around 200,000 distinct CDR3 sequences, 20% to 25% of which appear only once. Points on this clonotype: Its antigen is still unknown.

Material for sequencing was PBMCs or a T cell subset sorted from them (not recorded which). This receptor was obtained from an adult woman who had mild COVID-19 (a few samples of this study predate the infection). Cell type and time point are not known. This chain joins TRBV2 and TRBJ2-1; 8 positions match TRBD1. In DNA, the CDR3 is TGTGCCAGCAGTGAAGTTCAGGACAGGGTATACAATGAGCAGTTCTTC. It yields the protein CASSEVQDRVYNEQFF.